This T cell receptor beta chain stems from a study of vaccination and CD4 T cells after COVID-19. At the level of the study: Subjects got two shots of BNT162b2 or mRNA-1273 vaccine. Overlapping spike peptides of SARS-CoV-2, HCoV-NL63, HCoV-OC43 and HCoV-229E stimulated the cells.

As to treatment: roughly 10-day PBMC culture with coronavirus spike peptide pools or control peptides (ViraFEST assay). Ahead of the COVID-19 pandemic (2011-2018), the CD4+ T cells of the unexposed donor were collected. Per well, around 2 million PBMCs were cultured in the presence of around 9.4 IU/ml IL-2 and around 11 ug/ml peptide pools. This clonotype has a single count. Antigen: not known. Sequence data for DNA of cultured CD4+ T cells were generated by the Oncomine TCR Beta short-read assay. It was cultured CD4+ T cells from which genomic DNA was extracted. MiXCR, applied by TCRdb to the PCR reads, yields one record per CDR3 protein. The sample has around 7,800 distinct CDR3 sequences, under 60% seen once; the top ten hold around an eighth. The CDR3 spans 16 residues. Trimming removed 6 bases at V and 2 bases at J, with 22 bases between. In germline, CDR1 is DFQATT, CDR2 SNEGSKA (reference sequence).

The TCR comes from a human donor in good health. The chain uses TRBV20-1 and TRBJ2-5; D is ambiguous. The sample comprised CD4+ T cells from blood, cultured in vitro. The CDR3 loop reads CSASTGRQQSQETQYF. The CDR3 DNA follows: TGCAGTGCATCGACCGGGCGACAACAAAGTCAAGAGACCCAGTACTTC.